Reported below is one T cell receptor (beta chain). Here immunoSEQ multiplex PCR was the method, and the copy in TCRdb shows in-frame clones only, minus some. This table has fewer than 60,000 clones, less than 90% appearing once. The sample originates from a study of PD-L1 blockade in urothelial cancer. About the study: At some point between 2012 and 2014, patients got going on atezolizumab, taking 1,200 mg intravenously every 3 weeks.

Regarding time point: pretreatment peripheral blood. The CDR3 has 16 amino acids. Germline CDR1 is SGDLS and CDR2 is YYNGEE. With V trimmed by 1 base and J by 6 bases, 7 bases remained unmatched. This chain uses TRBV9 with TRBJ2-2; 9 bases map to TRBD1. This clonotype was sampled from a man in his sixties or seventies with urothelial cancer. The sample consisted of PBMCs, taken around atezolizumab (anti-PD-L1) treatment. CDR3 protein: CASSVSGTGSAGELFF. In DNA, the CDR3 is TGTGCCAGCAGCGTATCCGGGACAGGGAGCGCCGGGGAGCTGTTTTTT.